The source of this T cell receptor beta chain is a study of tumor and adjacent non-tumor tissue in lung cancer. No cell sorting was done before RNA was extracted from the tissue. The normal lung tissue was taken more than 3 cm from the tumor edge. Donors were chemotherapy-naive, newly diagnosed lung cancer surgical patients in China, August–late 2014. Study outcomes and limitations: Top 100 clones took a larger repertoire share in normal lung.

With respect to this clonotype: Its antigen is currently unknown. Relative to the germline gene, one junction end is altered; a read error may explain this.

TCRbeta libraries were built with three rounds of nested PCR, modified from ARM-PCR. MiXCR, applied by TCRdb to the multiplex PCR reads, yields one record per CDR3 protein. Here the sample spans 52,000 or so distinct CDR3 sequences, around three quarters being singletons. The sequenced material came from distant non-tumor lung tissue. This clonotype was obtained from a woman aged 55-69 years with non-small cell lung cancer.

CDR3 nucleotides: TGTTCTAGCAGTTTTGATGAAGAGAGCTCCTATAATTCACCCTTCCACTTT. Its translation is CSSSFDEESSYNSPFHF. The chain employs TRBV6-6 and TRBJ1-6; no clear D gene. The CDR3 contains 17 residues. Germline V gene sequence: CDR1 MNHNY, CDR2 SVGAGI (reference sequence).